This TCR beta chain was documented in a study of multiple sclerosis patients with progressive multifocal leukoencephalopathy (dated by TCRdb to between 2018 and 2020). In the study overall: The study examined peripheral T and B cells of MS patients who developed PML (4 under natalizumab, 1 after alemtuzumab) and treated patients who did not. The study aimed to detect JC virus-specific or public T-cell expansions arising at the time of PML onset. From before therapy, through 6 and 12 months, up to PML onset, two natalizumab-treated patients who later developed PML were tracked longitudinally.

As for this clone: Which antigen it targets is not known. No quality values exist for individual bases; no much larger clone is one base distant.

V and J lose 4 bases and 10 bases, and a span of 12 bases separates them. In the germline V gene, CDR1 corresponds to SGDLS and CDR2 to YYNGEE. From the cysteine through the phenylalanine, the CDR3 covers 11 amino acids. The kept DNA is CDR3 alone, 33 bases in frame from the first base. The sample's time point, from its label and the paper: roughly 13 months of natalizumab therapy. Reading the label with the study, this specimen's treatment or condition is: on natalizumab therapy at sampling. The controls were a handful of MS patients treated with natalizumab who did not develop PML and who were sampled longitudinally. Every listed patient had received interferon beta before, and every PML patient was female. T1 and T2 blood samples were collected at 6 and 12 months of natalizumab therapy, respectively. Ficoll-Hypaque density gradient centrifugation was used to isolate peripheral blood mononuclear cells.

Amplification of TRB CDR3 regions from genomic DNA was performed at survey-level depth using the immunoSEQ two-step multiplex PCR. Synthetic inline TR CDR3 controls covering all V-J pairings were spiked into each PCR to estimate template counts and remove amplification bias. Reads were processed so that amplification and sequencing bias were reduced, and quantification was performed against synthetic TR CDR3 analogs. Under the source paper's analysis protocol: Raw data were processed in ImmunoSEQ Analyzer, with out-of-frame sequences and CDR3s containing stop codons removed, and gene names were assigned according to IMGT nomenclature. Repertoire diversity was summarized as normalized Shannon entropy, defined as 1 minus Pielou's evenness. TRB sequences were treated as identical only when sharing V gene, J gene and CDR3. Public PML clonotypes were CDR3s shared by two or more PML-onset samples but absent earlier, in controls, and in public databases. Skylign with the observed count method was used to analyze CDR3 amino acid composition at each position. The table comes from immuneACCESS by way of TCRdb, which keeps in-frame sequences with V and J called. Part of the clones is missing from these tables; in studies checked, under half for an unresolved V gene and the rest for unknown reasons. That table gives V, J and clone size, and the DNA gave D and trimming. The sample records about 30,000 clones, around 89% of which are singletons. 1.3% of the sample is taken by the ten largest.

General study outcomes and caveats: Only PML patients had TRB clones above 0.5% frequency, but the clones expanded at PML onset were already present before and during natalizumab therapy. Less diverse TRB repertoires in most PML patients were suggested by lower normalized Shannon entropy, whereas values near 1 were observed in the natalizumab-treated controls. Because the cohort was small and descriptive, it remained unclear whether the findings reflect JC virus infection or general immunocompromise. Analysis was limited to peripheral blood, even though cerebrospinal fluid or brain lymphocytes might be more informative for natalizumab-associated PML. When PML developed, no shared TRBV or TRBJ gene usage and no preferred TRBV-TRBJ pairings were found.

The chain uses TRBV9 and TRBJ2-7, with TRBD1 perhaps the D gene, on 5 matching bases. This clonotype originated in a human donor with multiple sclerosis. The material was PBMCs, obtained from a patient treated with natalizumab. The CDR3: CASSKGQGQYF. The bases are TGTGCCAGCAGCAAAGGGCAGGGCCAGTACTTC.